These 22 T cell receptor beta chains were all obtained from the same sample, sequenced in a study of blood T cell repertoires in COVID-19. TCRdb keeps only in-frame clones here, not all; method: immunoSEQ multiplex PCR. The sample shows more than 200,000 clones, around nine tenths of them seen only once. Material: PBMCs or T cells enriched from blood (not recorded which). All receptors derive from a woman between 18 and 29 years old who had recovered from COVID-19.

The gene calls are TRBV6-1 and TRBJ2-1; 9 nucleotides match TRBD2. The V segment lost 4 bases and the J segment 2 bases; nucleotides outside the gene matches: 12. The CDR3 has 18 residues. CDR1 is MNHNS and CDR2 is SASEGT in the germline V gene. In nucleotides, the CDR3 is TGTGCCAGCAGTGTAACAGGGATGGGCGGGAGGGCCTACAATGAGCAGTTCTTC. This encodes CASSVTGMGGRAYNEQFF.

V usage is TRBV19 and J usage is TRBJ1-2; perhaps TRBD1 as D (6 bases). V lost 7 bases and J 0 bases, leaving 12 bases between the germline ends. The CDR3 covers 14 residues. Germline values: CDR1 LNHDA, CDR2 SQIVND (reference sequence). The CDR3 DNA reads TGTGCCAGTAACTCACAGGGATCTAACTATGGCTACACCTTC. Its protein product is CASNSQGSNYGYTF.

The rearrangement links TRBV9 to TRBJ2-1; D might be TRBD2 (6 bases). Trimming removed 4 bases from V and 7 bases from J, with 21 bases in between. This CDR3 comprises 16 residues. Germline V gives CDR1 SGDLS, CDR2 YYNGEE. CDR3: CASSPRRDSPGNEQFF. The CDR3, as DNA: TGTGCCAGCAGCCCCAGACGGGACTCTCCGGGGAATGAGCAGTTCTTC. The whole variable domain, remainder taken from reference TRBV9 and TRBJ2-1, is DSGVTQTPKHLITATGQRVTLRCSPRSGDLSVYWYQQSLDQGLQFLIQYYNGEERAKGNILERFSAQQFPDLHSELNLSSLELGDSALYFCASSPRRDSPGNEQFFGPGTRLTVL.

The V gene is TRBV6-5, the J gene TRBJ1-2, with D possibly being TRBD1 (5 bases). The CDR3 spans 13 residues. Deletions cut 0 bases from V and 5 bases from J, with 7 bases between. The V gene's germline CDR1 is MNHEY and CDR2 SVGAGI. CDR3 sequence: CASSYSRQYGYTF. CDR3 DNA: TGTGCCAGCAGTTACTCGCGACAGTATGGCTACACCTTC.

The J gene is TRBJ2-5, the V gene TRBV11-2; 8 positions agree with TRBD2. V gave up 5 bases and J gave up 1 base; unmatched junction bases: 3. Germline lookup yields CDR1 SGHAT and CDR2 FQNNGV. CDR3 length: 14 amino acids. The CDR3 coding sequence is TGTGCCAGCAGCGCGGGGGGACGCCAAGAGACCCAGTACTTC. It yields the protein CASSAGGRQETQYF.

The chain carries TRBV19 and TRBJ2-7; 11 nucleotides agree with TRBD1. CDR3 size: 14 residues. V lost 8 bases and J lost 2; bases outside the gene matches: 5. Germline V gene sequence: CDR1 LNHDA, CDR2 SQIVND (reference sequence). CDR3 in amino acids: CASGQGAGPYEQYF. CDR3 sequence (DNA): TGTGCCAGTGGACAGGGGGCAGGCCCCTACGAGCAGTACTTC.

The chain joins TRBV29-1 to TRBJ2-3; weak D call: TRBD2 (7 bases). V lost 3 bases and J 5 bases, leaving 15 bases between the germline ends. CDR1 and CDR2 from the germline V gene are SQVTM and ANQGSEA. The CDR3 runs 14 residues. The CDR3, as DNA: TGCAGCGTTGAGGGTCTAGGGGGGGGAGATACGCAGTATTTT. The encoded protein is CSVEGLGGGDTQYF.

This rearrangement joins TRBV10-1 to TRBJ1-2, with 8 nucleotides matching TRBD1. CDR3 length equals 15 residues. J was trimmed by 3 bases and V by 3 bases; bases with no gene match: 6. Looked up from germline, CDR1 is WNHNN and CDR2 is SYGVQD (reference sequence). CDR3 residues: CASSDREDRDYGYTF. The DNA of the CDR3 is TGCGCCAGCAGTGATAGGGAGGACAGGGACTATGGCTACACCTTC.

The chain recombines TRBV7-9 with TRBJ2-2, with a tentative D call TRBD2 (5 bases). The CDR3 extends over 15 amino acids. Trimming pared 5 bases from V and 6 bases from J, leaving 16 bases between. Looked up from germline, CDR1 is SEHNR and CDR2 is FQNEAQ (reference sequence). The CDR3 is CASSPAEGVAGELFF. Written as DNA, the CDR3 is TGTGCCAGCAGCCCCGCCGAGGGAGTGGCCGGGGAGCTGTTTTTT. Combining the CDR3 with reference TRBV7-9 and TRBJ2-2 gives the whole variable domain DTGVSQNPRHKITKRGQNVTFRCDPISEHNRLYWYRQTLGQGPEFLTYFQNEAQLEKSRLLSDRFSAERPKGSFSTLEIQRTEQGDSAMYLCASSPAEGVAGELFFGEGSRLTVL.

This chain uses TRBV5-8 with TRBJ1-5; 7 nucleotides match TRBD1. From germline, CDR1 is SGHTS and CDR2 YDEGEE. The CDR3 runs to 16 residues. The J segment lost 11 bases and the V segment lost 0 bases, leaving 14 bases of the junction unmatched. CDR3 amino acids: CASSLVGTVFPWTQHF. The CDR3 DNA follows: TGTGCCAGCAGCTTGGTTGGGACAGTATTCCCTTGGACCCAGCATTTT.

The CDR3 DNA sequence: TGCGCCAGCAGCCAAGCCACCGGGACAGGGGGATGGAATGAGCAGTTCTTC. It yields the protein CASSQATGTGGWNEQFF. The chain uses TRBV4-1 and TRBJ2-1; 11 bases match TRBD1. Germline V gene data show CDR1 as MGHRA and CDR2 as YSYEKL. This CDR3 spans 17 amino acids. V lost 1 base and J lost 7; bases outside the gene matches: 9.

The rearrangement uses TRBV5-5 and TRBJ2-5; 8 bases map to TRBD1. The CDR3 runs 14 residues. J was trimmed by 4 bases and V by 3 bases; bases with no gene match: 5. Germline V gene sequence: CDR1 SGHKS, CDR2 YYEKEE (reference sequence). The CDR3 region has the DNA TGTGCCAGCAGCTGGCAGGGGGCGGGAGAGACCCAGTACTTC. Its translation: CASSWQGAGETQYF.

In this sample, this clone turned up once. Mismatch with germline at one junction end may stem from a read error. This chain connects TRBV7-7 to TRBJ2-7; TRBD1 aligns across 7 bases. This CDR3 spans 16 amino acids. The germline V gene has CDR1 SSHAT and CDR2 FNYEAQ (reference sequence). CDR3: CASSPSHPLQGIEQYF. DNA for the CDR3: TGTGCTAGCAGCCCCTCGCATCCTTTACAGGGGATCGAGCAGTACTTC.

This clone was seen once. CDR3 in DNA: TGTGCTAGTGGGCCCCGGGAGGCTTTCTTT. Its protein product is CASGPREAFF. This chain links TRBV12-5 with TRBJ1-1; D remains ambiguous. V was pared by 6 bases and J by 11 bases, with 10 bases between. The length of the CDR3 is 10 residues. Germline V CDR1 and CDR2: LGHNT, FRNRAP.

V and J are TRBV4-3 and TRBJ1-1; D not certain. There are 15 residues in the CDR3. Trimming removed 0 bases from V and 1 base from J, with 9 bases in between. Germline lookup yields CDR1 LGHNA and CDR2 YSLEER. CDR3 sequence (DNA): TGCGCCAGCAGCCAAGATAGAAACCCGAACACTGAAGCTTTCTTT. Its protein product is CASSQDRNPNTEAFF.

V and J are TRBV15 and TRBJ1-1; D gene ambiguous. Looked up from germline, CDR1 is LNHNV and CDR2 is YYDKDF (reference sequence). Trimming cost V 1 base and J 7 bases, with 13 bases left between them. This CDR3 spans 14 amino acids. CDR3 DNA sequence: TGTGCCACCAGCAGAGCCAAACCCACAAGTGAAGCTTTCTTT. It encodes CATSRAKPTSEAFF.

This chain uses TRBV4-3 with TRBJ1-1, with D possibly matching TRBD1 (5 bases). Trimming cost V 1 base and J 3 bases, with 15 bases left between them. Germline V gives CDR1 LGHNA, CDR2 YSLEER. The CDR3 totals 16 residues. The DNA of the CDR3 is TGCGCCAGCAGCCAAGTGCTCGGGGACTTTTACACTGAAGCTTTCTTT. This codes for CASSQVLGDFYTEAFF.

The chain has TRBV5-6 and TRBJ1-1; D remains ambiguous. The CDR3 is 13 residues long. V was clipped by 3 bases and J by 4 bases, with 10 bases between them. From germline, CDR1 is SGHDT and CDR2 YYEEEE. CDR3 loop: CASSWRSGTEAFF. The CDR3 DNA reads as TGTGCCAGCAGCTGGAGAAGTGGCACTGAAGCTTTCTTT.

The chain carries TRBV5-1 and TRBJ2-7; D is uncertain. V lost 5 bases, J lost 3 bases, and 6 bases lay in between. This CDR3 is built from 11 residues. Germline V gene lookup returns CDR1 SGHRS and CDR2 YFSETQ. Here the CDR3 DNA reads TGCGCCAGCAGTGAGGACTACGAGCAGTACTTC. It yields the protein CASSEDYEQYF.

The chain joins TRBV7-8 to TRBJ2-1; TRBD1 is a possible D gene (5 bases). There are 13 residues in the CDR3. The V gene lost 8 bases and the J gene lost 10 bases, with 18 bases spanning the gap. Germline-derived CDR1 and CDR2 are SGHVS and FQNEAQ. This CDR3 reads CASGLLGSGEQFF. The DNA of the CDR3 is TGTGCCAGCGGGCTCCTCGGATCAGGGGAGCAGTTCTTC. Combining the CDR3 with reference TRBV7-8 and TRBJ2-1 gives the whole variable domain GAGVSQSPRYKVAKRGQDVALRCDPISGHVSLFWYQQALGQGPEFLTYFQNEAQLDKSGLPSDRFFAERPEGSVSTLKIQRTQQEDSAVYLCASGLLGSGEQFFGPGTRLTVL.

The sample holds one count of this clone. The chain carries TRBV18 and TRBJ2-1; 10 bases fit TRBD2. Germline V gene sequence: CDR1 KGHSH, CDR2 LQKENI. The CDR3 totals 16 residues. The trim removed 3 bases at V and 3 bases at J, leaving 5 bases unmatched. CDR3 residues: CASSPPGLARYNEQFF. The CDR3 region has the DNA TGTGCCAGCTCACCTCCGGGACTAGCGCGCTACAATGAGCAGTTCTTC.

This clone occurred once. The CDR3 protein is CASSEPDGRRTVNTEAFF. The CDR3 region has the DNA TGTGCCAGCAGCGAACCAGACGGGAGGAGGACGGTGAACACTGAAGCTTTCTTT. The rearrangement joins TRBV9 to TRBJ1-1; D not certain. Germline V lookup: CDR1 SGDLS, CDR2 YYNGEE. Deletions cut 3 bases from V and 0 bases from J, with 21 bases between. This CDR3 has 18 amino acids.